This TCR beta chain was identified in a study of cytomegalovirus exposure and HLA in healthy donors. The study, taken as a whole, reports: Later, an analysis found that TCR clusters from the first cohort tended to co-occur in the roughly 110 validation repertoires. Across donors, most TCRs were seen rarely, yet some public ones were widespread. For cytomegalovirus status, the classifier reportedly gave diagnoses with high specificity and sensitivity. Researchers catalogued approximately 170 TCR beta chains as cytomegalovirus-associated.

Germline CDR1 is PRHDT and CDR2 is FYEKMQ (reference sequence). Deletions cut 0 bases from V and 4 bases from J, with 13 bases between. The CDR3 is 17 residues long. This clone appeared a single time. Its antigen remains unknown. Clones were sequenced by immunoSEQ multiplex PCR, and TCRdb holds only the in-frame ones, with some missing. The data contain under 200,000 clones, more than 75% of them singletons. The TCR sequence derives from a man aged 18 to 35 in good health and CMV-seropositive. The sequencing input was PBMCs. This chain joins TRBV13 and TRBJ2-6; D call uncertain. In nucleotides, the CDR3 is TGTGCCAGCAGCTTAGGCCCCACAGTCACCGGGGCCAACGTCCTGACTTTC. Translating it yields CASSLGPTVTGANVLTF.